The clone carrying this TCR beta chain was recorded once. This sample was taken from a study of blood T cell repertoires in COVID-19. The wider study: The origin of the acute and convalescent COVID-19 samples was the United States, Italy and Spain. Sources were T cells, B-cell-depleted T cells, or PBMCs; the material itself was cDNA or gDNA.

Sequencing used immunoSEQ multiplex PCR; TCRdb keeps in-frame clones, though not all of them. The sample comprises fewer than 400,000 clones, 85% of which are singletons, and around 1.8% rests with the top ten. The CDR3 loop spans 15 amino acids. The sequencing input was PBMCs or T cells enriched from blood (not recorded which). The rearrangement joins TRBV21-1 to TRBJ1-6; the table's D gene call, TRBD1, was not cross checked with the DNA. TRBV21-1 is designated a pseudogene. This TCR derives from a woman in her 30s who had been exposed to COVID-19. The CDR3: CASLTGQEGNSPLHF. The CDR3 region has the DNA TGTGCCAGCCTGACAGGGCAGGAAGGTAATTCACCCCTCCACTTT.